This T cell receptor beta chain was identified during a study of blood T cell repertoires in COVID-19 (TCRdb year 2020). Study-wide context: Collaborator samples came from the United States, Italy and Spain and covered acute and convalescent phases of COVID-19. HLA class I and class II types, where available, came from metadata supplied by the sample provider rather than from assay-based typing. Subjects who had been exposed to COVID-19, were actively infected with it, or had recovered from it provided the deeply sampled blood TCRbeta repertoires that made up the dataset. Samples were obtained from the ongoing ImmuneRACE study (first 160 participants) and from over a thousand subjects provided by 6 global collaborators. Nearly every sample came with metadata listing a de-identified subject ID, COVID-19 status, age in years and sex. The prospective study material was composed of cDNA or gDNA derived from T cells, B-cell-depleted T cells, or PBMCs. The repertoires were released in a freely available public database intended as a resource for research on the immune response to SARS-CoV-2.

This clone appeared a single time. The antigen this receptor binds is unknown. Base-call qualities are not available, and no considerably larger clone is one nucleotide away. Broad study findings and their caveats: How much clinical and demographic metadata was included differed by source and by participant, and the metadata was provided uncurated.

Another Seattle source contributed samples from volunteer blood donors who had recovered from COVID-19. Each collaborating institution followed its own protocols to collect whole blood in K2EDTA tubes. Collaborator samples were shipped for TCRbeta analysis as frozen whole blood, isolated PBMCs, or DNA extracted from either sample type. The CDR3 spans 17 residues, from the cysteine through the phenylalanine. Of all the DNA, just the CDR3 is kept, 51 bases in frame from base 1. At the junction V is shortened by 1 base and J by 1 base, with 15 bases in between. According to the germline V gene, CDR1 reads SGHRS and CDR2 reads YFSETQ. TCRbeta CDR3 regions were amplified from genomic DNA using the immunoSEQ Assay, a bias-controlled multiplex PCR. The original methods were these. Within the assay, amplification of reference gene primers was used to estimate how many nucleated cells each sample contained. To quantify the absolute abundance of each unique TCRbeta CDR3 rearrangement, sequence reads were collapsed and filtered. Productive Simpson clonality was computed per sample as the square root of Simpson's diversity index over productive rearrangements. TCRdb obtained this table from immuneACCESS and retained in-frame rearrangements with V and J assigned. These tables miss some clones; where compared with another copy, unresolved V genes account for less than half of the shortfall, and the remainder is unexplained. The V and J calls and clone size are taken from that table; D and trimming were inferred from the DNA. The sample table records around 260,000 clones; roughly 90% of these occur just once. The ten most abundant clones make up roughly 4% of the sample.

The sequenced sample consisted of peripheral blood. The chain uses TRBV5-1 and TRBJ2-1; TRBD1 is a possible D gene, resting on 5 matching bases. The TCR was taken from a man in his sixties who had recovered from COVID-19. Read as DNA, the sequence is TGCGCCAGCAGCTTGCTGCCAGGGAAAGGATCCTACAATGAGCAGTTCTTC. Its translation is CASSLLPGKGSYNEQFF.